The 17 T cell receptor beta chains listed next were all sequenced from one sample in a study of identical twins (dated by TCRdb to the mid-2010s). The method behind the library was 5' RACE. The instrument was an Illumina HiSeq 2000. TCRdb's own reprocessing of the public reads used fastp at Q25 and MiXCR and kept productive beta chains. A single entry per CDR3 protein holds the most common genes and DNA from its merged rows. For this sample the table gives 510,000 or so distinct CDR3 sequences, of which 13% to 15% were detected only once. The leading ten clones occupy nearly 0.45% of the sample. The same data also contributed to another study, on yellow fever vaccine responses in identical twins.

Sequencing was performed on CD4+ T cells sorted from blood. The receptors shown here come from a woman younger than 35 in good health.

The rearrangement joins TRBV24-1 to TRBJ2-5; 8 bases are a match to TRBD1. The junction had 2 bases not matched to a gene; V was cut back by 5 bases and J by 1 base. The CDR3 loop spans 14 amino acids. The germline V gene encodes CDR1 KGHDR and CDR2 SFDVKD. The DNA of the CDR3 is TGTGCCACCAGTGGGACAGGGAGCCAAGAGACCCAGTACTTC. This sequence encodes CATSGTGSQETQYF.

This chain links TRBV28 with TRBJ2-5, with a tentative D call TRBD2 (7 bases). Germline V lookup: CDR1 MDHEN, CDR2 SYDVKM. The CDR3 extends over 16 amino acids. V was pared by 0 bases and J by 4 bases, with 15 bases between. CDR3: CASSLWGGHAIETQYF. As DNA, the CDR3 is TGTGCCAGCAGTTTATGGGGGGGGCATGCGATAGAGACCCAGTACTTC.

The chain links TRBV20-1 to TRBJ2-2, with TRBD2 matching 7 bases. CDR3 length: 18 amino acids. Germline assignment: CDR1 DFQATT and CDR2 SNEGSKA (reference sequence). V shed 3 bases, J shed 5 bases, and the junction held 18 bases outside the gene matches. The CDR3 is CSASPTMGGRRLTGELFF. CDR3 in DNA: TGCAGTGCTAGCCCCACGATGGGCGGGAGAAGATTGACCGGGGAGCTGTTTTTT.

This clonotype was detected only a few times. The rearrangement joins TRBV7-2 to TRBJ2-1; 7 nucleotides agree with TRBD1. Germline V gives CDR1 SGHTA, CDR2 FQGNSA. The CDR3 runs to 13 residues. With V trimmed by 4 bases and J by 5 bases, 2 bases remained unmatched. The CDR3 loop is CASSSQGNNEQFF. CDR3 nucleotides: TGTGCCAGCAGCTCACAGGGGAACAATGAGCAGTTCTTC.

This clonotype has a count of ten or more. The CDR3, as DNA: TGTGCCACTCGACAGGGGGCCGGAGATACGCAGTATTTT. Amino acid sequence: CATRQGAGDTQYF. The chain joins TRBV10-3 to TRBJ2-3; 10 nucleotides agree with TRBD1. This CDR3 comprises 13 residues. Per the germline V gene, CDR1 is ENHRY and CDR2 is SYGVKD. Trimming cost V 10 bases and J 5 bases; bases outside gene matches: 6.

The chain is built from TRBV5-5 and TRBJ2-2; perhaps TRBD1 as D (6 bases). Germline V gene lookup returns CDR1 SGHKS and CDR2 YYEKEE (reference sequence). The CDR3 runs 16 residues. The germline V and J ends were trimmed by 4 bases and 1 base, with 14 bases remaining between them. CDR3 protein: CASSPTGTLNTGELFF. The CDR3 DNA reads as TGTGCCAGCAGCCCGACCGGGACATTGAACACCGGGGAGCTGTTTTTT.

The chain combines TRBV2 with TRBJ2-7, with TRBD1 matching over 7 bases. The V gene end was trimmed by 7 bases and the J gene end by 5 bases; junction bases not matched to a gene: 11. CDR3 length equals 14 residues. Germline values: CDR1 SNHLY, CDR2 FYNNEI. The CDR3 protein is CASTPRQGIHEQYF. CDR3 DNA sequence: TGTGCCAGCACCCCACGACAGGGAATCCACGAGCAGTACTTC.

V and J are TRBV7-2 and TRBJ2-2; D remains ambiguous. Trimming took 2 bases from V and 5 from J, leaving 9 bases between them. Germline V gene data show CDR1 as SGHTA and CDR2 as FQGNSA. The CDR3 sequence is 14 residues long. CDR3 coding DNA: TGTGCCAGCAGCTTACTAGTCCGGACCGGGGAGCTGTTTTTT. Amino acid sequence: CASSLLVRTGELFF.

This clonotype was seen a handful of times. The V call is TRBV27, the J call TRBJ2-1, with TRBD2 matching over 12 bases. The CDR3 is made up of 14 amino acids. With 7 bases clipped from V and 9 bases from J, the junction kept 7 bases outside the gene matches. The V gene's germline CDR1 is MNHEY and CDR2 SMNVEV (reference sequence). CDR3 amino acids: CASTPRGLAGEQFF. The CDR3, as DNA: TGTGCCAGCACCCCTCGGGGACTAGCGGGTGAGCAGTTCTTC.

V usage is TRBV3-1 and J usage is TRBJ1-1; possibly TRBD1 for D (5 bases). Deletions cut 4 bases from V and 8 bases from J, with 14 bases between. The CDR3 has 13 amino acids. From germline, CDR1 is LGHDT and CDR2 YNNKEL (reference sequence). The CDR3 DNA reads as TGTGCCAGCAGCCTCGGGACGGCCGGCGAAGCTTTCTTT. It specifies CASSLGTAGEAFF.

The V call is TRBV5-1, the J call TRBJ2-3, with D tentatively TRBD2 (6 bases). Trimming took 3 bases from V and 0 from J, leaving 11 bases between them. This CDR3 has 15 residues. Germline-derived CDR1 and CDR2 are SGHRS and YFSETQ. CDR3 sequence: CASSSTGRSTDTQYF. CDR3 coding DNA: TGCGCCAGCAGCTCAACCGGGAGAAGCACAGATACGCAGTATTTT.

This clonotype was recorded a few times. The gene calls are TRBV9 and TRBJ2-2; 7 bases line up with TRBD1. The CDR3 is made up of 15 amino acids. Germline CDR1 is SGDLS and CDR2 is YYNGEE. The V gene end was trimmed by 0 bases and the J gene end by 3 bases; junction bases not matched to a gene: 2. CDR3: CASSVEGTDTGELFF. The CDR3 DNA reads as TGTGCCAGCAGCGTAGAGGGGACAGACACCGGGGAGCTGTTTTTT.

This clonotype has only a few counts. The chain combines TRBV10-3 with TRBJ2-7; 7 positions agree with TRBD2. V was clipped by 0 bases and J by 3 bases; unmatched bases: 2. CDR1 ENHRY and CDR2 SYGVKD come from the germline V gene. The CDR3 covers 14 residues. The CDR3 reads CAISESGGGYEQYV. CDR3 sequence (DNA): TGTGCCATCAGTGAGTCTGGCGGGGGCTACGAGCAGTACGTC.

In this sample, this clonotype turned up a few times. This chain connects TRBV20-1 to TRBJ2-2, with TRBD2 identical over 10 bases. V shed 4 bases, J shed 4 bases, and the junction held 9 bases outside the gene matches. Germline V gives CDR1 DFQATT, CDR2 SNEGSKA (reference sequence). The CDR3 sequence is 16 residues long. This CDR3 is CSATEREGPGTGELFF. DNA of the CDR3: TGCAGTGCTACCGAGCGGGAGGGCCCGGGCACCGGGGAGCTGTTTTTT.

This clonotype turned up a few times. The chain carries TRBV5-1 and TRBJ2-4; maybe TRBD1 (5 bases). Trimming left V 0 bases short and J 3 bases short, with 13 bases between. This CDR3 is 16 amino acids long. CDR1 SGHRS and CDR2 YFSETQ come from the germline V gene. The CDR3 here is CASSLGGCQGKNIQYF. The CDR3 nucleotides are TGCGCCAGCAGCTTGGGGGGCTGTCAAGGCAAAAACATTCAGTACTTC. Filled out from reference TRBV5-1 and TRBJ2-4, the complete variable domain reads KAGVTQTPRYLIKTRGQQVTLSCSPISGHRSVSWYQQTPGQGLQFLFEYFSETQRNKGNFPGRFSGRQFSNSRSEMNVSTLELGDSALYLCASSLGGCQGKNIQYFGAGTRLSVL.

This clonotype was detected once. The genes are TRBV11-2 and TRBJ2-2; D remains unclear. The germline V gene has CDR1 SGHAT and CDR2 FQNNGV. The CDR3 has 14 amino acids. Trimming pared 3 bases from V and 3 bases from J, leaving 8 bases between. As DNA, the CDR3 is TGTGCCAGCAGCTTCCTCCTAGACACCGGGGAGCTGTTTTTT. This codes for CASSFLLDTGELFF. Drawing the rest from reference TRBV11-2 and TRBJ2-2, the complete variable domain is EAGVAQSPRYKIIEKRQSVAFWCNPISGHATLYWYQQILGQGPKLLIQFQNNGVVDDSQLPKDRFSAERLKGVDSTLKIQPAKLEDSAVYLCASSFLLDTGELFFGEGSRLTVL.

This clonotype was seen a handful of times. V usage is TRBV25-1 and J usage is TRBJ2-1; TRBD2 matches at 16 bases. V dropped 4 bases and J dropped 0; count of bases not matched to a gene: 6. The CDR3 is 19 amino acids. Germline V gene sequence: CDR1 MGHDK, CDR2 SYGVNS. DNA of the CDR3: TGTGCCAGCAGTGGCTACGGGACTAGCGGGAGGGCCTCCTACAATGAGCAGTTCTTC. Amino acid sequence: CASSGYGTSGRASYNEQFF.